This TCR beta chain was recovered during a study of identical twins. From the 5' RACE reads, TCRdb called clonotypes with MiXCR, one entry per CDR3 protein. The sample yields hundreds of thousands of distinct CDR3 sequences, 18% seen once. V was pared by 4 bases and J by 4 bases, with 4 bases of the junction left unmatched. The CDR3 spans 15 residues. Looked up from germline, CDR1 is SEHNR and CDR2 is FQNEAQ (reference sequence). This clonotype was seen more than once but under ten times. The data were also submitted as part of a second study, on T cells expressing NK-cell markers. This second study notes: Of the CD8+ T cells in about 6 donors, roughly 1.0-7.5% belonged to dominant NKG2C+ clonotypes.

This TCR was sampled from a woman between 18 and 29 years old in good health. The sample comprised PBMCs. The V and J genes are TRBV7-9 and TRBJ1-2; 12 bases agree with TRBD1. DNA of the CDR3: TGTGCCAGCAGCTCCGGGACAGGGGGCACCTATGGCTACACCTTC. Encoded protein: CASSSGTGGTYGYTF.